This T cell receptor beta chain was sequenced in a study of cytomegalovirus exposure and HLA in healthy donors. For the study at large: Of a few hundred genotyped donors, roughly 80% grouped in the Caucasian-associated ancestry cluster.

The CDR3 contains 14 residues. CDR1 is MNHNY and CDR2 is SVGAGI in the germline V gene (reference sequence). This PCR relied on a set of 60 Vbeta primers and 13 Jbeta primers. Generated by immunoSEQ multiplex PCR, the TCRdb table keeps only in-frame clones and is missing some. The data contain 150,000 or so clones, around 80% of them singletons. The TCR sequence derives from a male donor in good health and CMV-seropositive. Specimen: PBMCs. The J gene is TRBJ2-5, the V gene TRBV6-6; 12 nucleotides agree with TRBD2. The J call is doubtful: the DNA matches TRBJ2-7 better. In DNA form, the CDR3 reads TGTGCCAGCAGTCCGACTAGCGGGAGTCCCGAGCAGTACTTC. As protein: CASSPTSGSPEQYF.